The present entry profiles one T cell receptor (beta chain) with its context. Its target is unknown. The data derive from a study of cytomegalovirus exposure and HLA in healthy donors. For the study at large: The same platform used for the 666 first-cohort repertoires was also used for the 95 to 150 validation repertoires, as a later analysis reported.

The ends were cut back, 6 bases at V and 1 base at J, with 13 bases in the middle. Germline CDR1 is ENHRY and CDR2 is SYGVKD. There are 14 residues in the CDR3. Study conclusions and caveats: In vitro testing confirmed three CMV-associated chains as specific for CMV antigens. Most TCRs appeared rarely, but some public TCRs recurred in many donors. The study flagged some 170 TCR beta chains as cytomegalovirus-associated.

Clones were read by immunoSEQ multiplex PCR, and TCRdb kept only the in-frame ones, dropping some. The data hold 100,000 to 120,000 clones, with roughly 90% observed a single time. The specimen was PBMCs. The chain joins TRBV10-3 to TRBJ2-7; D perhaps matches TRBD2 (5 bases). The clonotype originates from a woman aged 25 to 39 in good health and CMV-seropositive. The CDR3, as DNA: TGTGCCATCAGGGACTTAGCCCGTTCCTACGAGCAGTACTTC. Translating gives CAIRDLARSYEQYF.